One sample yielded the 16 T cell receptor beta chains listed below, sequenced in a study of T cell responses to AZD1222 COVID-19 vaccine. The protocol was immunoSEQ multiplex PCR, while the TCRdb copy is restricted to in-frame clones and leaves out a portion. Among almost 95,000 clones listed, around 85% were seen once. The material was peripheral blood, obtained 28 days after the second AZD1222 dose. These receptors came from an adult who received the AZD1222 COVID-19 vaccine.

The chain recombines TRBV18 with TRBJ1-2; the match to TRBD1 covers 7 bases. Trimming at V came to 1 base and at J to 10 bases, leaving 6 bases not matched to a gene. Germline assignment: CDR1 KGHSH and CDR2 LQKENI. This CDR3 comprises 13 residues. For the CDR3, the DNA is TGTGCCAGCTCACCACGACAGGGAGAATTCTACACCTTC. Translation: CASSPRQGEFYTF.

This clone was detected a few times. The rearrangement links TRBV19 to TRBJ1-4; TRBD1 aligns across 7 bases. This CDR3 has 14 residues. Germline CDR1 reads LNHDA; CDR2 reads SQIVND (reference sequence). Unmatched junction bases numbered 3, after V lost 7 bases and J lost 1 base. This chain's CDR3 is CASTQGITNEKLFF. CDR3 bases: TGTGCCAGTACACAGGGGATAACTAATGAAAAACTGTTTTTT.

This clone was counted once. The chain links TRBV27 to TRBJ1-1, with D uncertain. Trimming removed 8 bases at V and 1 base at J, with 17 bases between. The germline gives CDR1 MNHEY, CDR2 SMNVEV (reference sequence). There are 15 residues in the CDR3. The CDR3 DNA follows: TGTGCCAGCCATGCCCGCGCGGGCGCGAACACTGAAGCTTTCTTT. The encoded protein is CASHARAGANTEAFF.

This sequence joins TRBV19 and TRBJ1-6; D gene unclear. Germline V gives CDR1 LNHDA, CDR2 SQIVND (reference sequence). The V gene lost 6 bases and the J gene lost 8 bases, with 11 bases spanning the gap. This CDR3 contains 13 residues. The CDR3 protein is CASSSDGHSPLHF. The CDR3 DNA is TGTGCCAGTAGCTCCGACGGTCATTCACCCCTCCACTTT.

V usage is TRBV20-1 and J usage is TRBJ1-2; D not certain. Trimming took 3 bases from V and 7 from J, leaving 15 bases between them. The CDR3 contains 13 residues. The V gene's germline CDR1 is DFQATT and CDR2 SNEGSKA (reference sequence). The chain's CDR3 is CSASDRESLGYTF. The CDR3 coding sequence is TGCAGTGCTAGTGATCGGGAATCGCTTGGCTACACCTTC.

The chain has TRBV19 and TRBJ1-1; 9 bases line up with TRBD1. J lost 8 bases, V lost 5 bases, and 3 bases had no gene match. CDR3 length equals 12 residues. Germline CDR1 and CDR2: LNHDA and SQIVND (reference sequence). CDR3 in DNA: TGTGCCAGTAGTCAAACAGGGGGCGAAGCTTTCTTT. This sequence encodes CASSQTGGEAFF.

V is TRBV19 and J is TRBJ1-3, with 7 bases aligning to TRBD1. Losses at the gene ends were 7 bases for V and 0 bases for J; bases not matched to a gene: 6. CDR1 LNHDA and CDR2 SQIVND come from the germline V gene (reference sequence). The CDR3 is made up of 15 amino acids. The CDR3 here is CASTYDRASGNTIYF. The DNA for the CDR3 is TGTGCCAGTACCTACGACAGGGCCTCTGGAAACACCATATATTTT.

The gene calls are TRBV19 and TRBJ1-2; perhaps TRBD1 as D (5 bases). This CDR3 region has 12 residues. From germline, CDR1 is LNHDA and CDR2 SQIVND (reference sequence). V lost 6 bases to trimming and J lost 7 bases, with 12 bases between them. The CDR3 nucleotides are TGTGCCAGTAGCAAGGGACCTGGTGGCTACACCTTC. Translated, it gives CASSKGPGGYTF.

This rearrangement joins TRBV6-9 to TRBJ1-5; D is ambiguous. With 2 bases removed from V and 6 bases from J, the gap between germline ends came to 11 bases. The CDR3 has 14 residues. From germline, CDR1 is MNHGY and CDR2 SVAAGI. This CDR3 reads CASSYSPDAQPQHF. CDR3 DNA: TGTGCCAGCAGTTATAGCCCAGACGCTCAGCCCCAGCATTTT.

The gene calls are TRBV5-1 and TRBJ1-2, with a possible D match to TRBD1 (6 bases). This CDR3 is 13 amino acids long. The V gene's germline CDR1 is SGHRS and CDR2 YFSETQ. The V end was cut by 2 bases, the J end by 8 bases, with 13 bases between. The CDR3 protein is CASSLQGSGGYTF. The CDR3 DNA follows: TGCGCCAGCAGCTTACAGGGTTCGGGAGGCTACACCTTC.

This clone showed up just once. The rearrangement uses TRBV7-3 and TRBJ2-3; D not certain. The CDR3 contains 20 residues. Germline V CDR1 and CDR2: SGHTA, FQGTGA. The V end was cut by 5 bases, the J end by 1 base, with 28 bases between. The CDR3: CASSPQLTLNPIAGTDTQYF. The CDR3 DNA sequence: TGTGCCAGCAGCCCCCAACTGACGCTTAACCCAATTGCGGGCACAGATACGCAGTATTTT. The full variable domain, in which reference TRBV7-3 and TRBJ2-3 provide the parts outside the CDR3, is GAGVSQTPSNKVTEKGKYVELRCDPISGHTALYWYRQSLGQGPEFLIYFQGTGAADDSGLPNDRFFAVRPEGSVSTLKIQRTERGDSAVYLCASSPQLTLNPIAGTDTQYFGPGTRLTVL.

V is TRBV5-1 and J is TRBJ2-3, with 10 bases identical to TRBD2. With V trimmed by 2 bases and J by 4 bases, 7 bases remained unmatched. This CDR3 comprises 16 residues. CDR1 is SGHRS, CDR2 YFSETQ, per germline. CDR3 DNA: TGCGCCAGCAGCTTCGGTAGCGGGAGGTGGGCAGATACGCAGTATTTT. Encoded protein: CASSFGSGRWADTQYF.

V gene TRBV3-1 (or the pseudogene TRBV3-2) combines with J gene TRBJ2-7; the D is unclear. The CDR3 has 13 residues. Germline CDR1 LGHDT, CDR2 YNNKEL (reference sequence). V lost 1 base to trimming and J lost 5 bases, with 9 bases between them. The CDR3 reads CASSQVDGNEQYF. The CDR3 DNA sequence: TGTGCCAGCAGCCAAGTGGACGGTAACGAGCAGTACTTC.

This rearrangement joins TRBV6-2 or TRBV6-3 to TRBJ2-3; D is uncertain. Trimming left V 4 bases short and J 2 bases short, with 7 bases between. Germline CDR1 and CDR2: MNHEY and SVGEGT. The CDR3 is 13 amino acids. CDR3 bases: TGTGCCAGCAGTTGGCTCCCCACAGATACGCAGTATTTT. Protein product: CASSWLPTDTQYF.

In its sample, this clone was seen a few times. The J gene is TRBJ2-6, the V gene TRBV24-1; 8 bases are shared with TRBD1. The CDR3 runs 16 residues. Germline values: CDR1 KGHDR, CDR2 SFDVKD. The trim removed 9 bases at V and 0 bases at J, leaving 6 bases unmatched. The CDR3 is CATARTGPSGANVLTF. CDR3 sequence (DNA): TGTGCCACCGCACGGACAGGGCCCTCTGGGGCCAACGTCCTGACTTTC.

The J gene is TRBJ2-2, the V gene TRBV4-3; D uncertain. The CDR3 sequence is 14 residues long. Trimming took 0 bases from V and 6 from J, leaving 8 bases between them. In germline, CDR1 is LGHNA, CDR2 YSLEER. The CDR3 is CASSQDTPSGELFF. DNA of the CDR3: TGCGCCAGCAGCCAAGATACCCCCTCCGGGGAGCTGTTTTTT.